The clone carrying this T cell receptor beta chain has ten or more counts. The target antigen is unknown. This entry is derived from a study of T cells in Graves' hyperthyroidism and ophthalmopathy. The hyperthyroidism was newly diagnosed and had lasted under 2 months; the patients were aged 18 to 65. The study left out patients who had uncontrolled infection, other autoimmune disease, pregnancy or lactation. Overall study findings and caveats: From stable hyperthyroidism, ophthalmopathy was separated by a 13 V-J model. A median around 6 months before onset, the model predicted ophthalmopathy.

The CDR3 regions of TCR beta were amplified from RNA transcripts. Primed by the HTBI set, a first-round RT-PCR was run on the TCR CDR3. MiXCR, run by TCRdb on the multiplex PCR reads, gives a single entry per CDR3 protein. The sample shows about 400,000 distinct CDR3 sequences, roughly 13% of them seen only once. The sequencing sample was made of blood. This sequence originates from a woman aged 18 to 35 with Graves' hyperthyroidism.

Written as DNA, the CDR3 is TGTGCCAGCAGCTTAATCTGGGGTTCCTCTAGCGGTAGCACAGATACGCAGTATTTT. This translates into CASSLIWGSSSGSTDTQYF. V usage is TRBV11-2 and J usage is TRBJ2-3, with 7 bases that match TRBD2. In germline, CDR1 is SGHAT, CDR2 FQNNGV. The CDR3 covers 19 residues. The junction had 14 bases not matched to a gene; V was cut back by 2 bases and J by 0 bases.